These 10 T cell receptor beta chains share one sample of origin, sequenced in a study of OX40 agonist ivuxolimab in advanced cancers. TCRdb's table, derived via immunoSEQ multiplex PCR, lists solely in-frame clones and lacks some. Seen here are over 85,000 clones, 70% to 85% observed once, and the top ten hold 1.4% to 1.5%. The specimen comprised CD4+ or CD8+ T cells sorted from blood, sampled in a trial of the OX40 agonist ivuxolimab. The receptor source for this set is an adult with an advanced solid tumor such as melanoma, head and neck, liver or kidney cancer.

CDR3 loop: CASSQPPGTRPQHF. The CDR3 nucleotides are TGTGCCAGCAGTCAACCGCCAGGGACGAGGCCCCAGCATTTT. V usage is TRBV28 and J usage is TRBJ1-5; the D gene is possibly TRBD1 (5 bases). Trimming stripped 5 bases from V and 9 bases from J, with 17 bases between. CDR3 length: 14 amino acids. Germline CDR1 reads MDHEN; CDR2 reads SYDVKM.

This clone appeared a few times. Distinct nucleotide sequences in the sample also encode this CDR3. The chain carries TRBV20-1 and TRBJ2-5; D perhaps matches TRBD2 (5 bases). The CDR3 is 11 residues long. Trimming stripped 3 bases from V and 5 bases from J, with 7 bases between. Germline V CDR1 and CDR2: DFQATT, SNEGSKA (reference sequence). CDR3 loop: CSASGEETQYF. In DNA, the CDR3 is TGCAGTGCTAGCGGGGAGGAGACCCAGTACTTC.

The rearrangement links TRBV7-8 to TRBJ1-3; D is unresolved. Trimming removed 1 base at V and 5 bases at J, with 9 bases between. The CDR3 loop spans 14 amino acids. Looked up from germline, CDR1 is SGHVS and CDR2 is FQNEAQ. DNA of the CDR3: TGTGCCAGCAGCTTAGGGCAGACTAGAAACACCATATATTTT. It is translated as CASSLGQTRNTIYF.

The sample holds one count of this clone. The chain has TRBV2 and TRBJ2-5; D perhaps matches TRBD2 (6 bases). Trimming removed 7 bases from V and 5 bases from J, with 11 bases in between. Germline CDR1 SNHLY, CDR2 FYNNEI. The CDR3 spans 12 residues. CDR3: CASTRGMETQYF. As DNA, the CDR3 is TGTGCCAGCACCCGGGGGATGGAGACCCAGTACTTC.

The chain combines TRBV7-6 with TRBJ2-3; D might be TRBD2 (6 bases). This CDR3 has 17 residues. Trimming removed 1 base from V and 3 bases from J, with 17 bases in between. In germline, CDR1 is SGHVS, CDR2 FNYEAQ. The CDR3 DNA follows: TGTGCCAGCAGCTTAGAGGCTAGCGTTGGTGGAACAGATACGCAGTATTTT. Translation gives CASSLEASVGGTDTQYF.

This sequence joins TRBV6-5 and TRBJ1-5; D unclear. The germline V gene encodes CDR1 MNHEY and CDR2 SVGAGI. The CDR3 has 14 residues. The ends were cut back, 1 base at V and 7 bases at J, with 11 bases in the middle. CDR3 region: CASSYLGEGQPQHF. CDR3 coding DNA: TGTGCCAGCAGTTACTTGGGAGAAGGCCAGCCCCAGCATTTT.

CDR3 protein: CASRERNEQFF. The CDR3 bases are TGTGCCAGCAGGGAACGCAATGAGCAGTTCTTC. The chain carries TRBV28 and TRBJ2-1; D remains unclear. V lost 6 bases to trimming and J lost 6 bases, with 6 bases between them. Per germline, CDR1 MDHEN and CDR2 SYDVKM. The CDR3 runs 11 residues.

This chain joins TRBV7-2 and TRBJ2-5, with TRBD1 matching over 9 bases. V lost 5 bases to trimming and J lost 3 bases; unmatched junction nucleotides: 10. This CDR3 spans 16 amino acids. Germline V lookup: CDR1 SGHTA, CDR2 FQGNSA. The CDR3: CASSQDRGRAKETQYF. CDR3 sequence (DNA): TGTGCCAGCAGCCAGGACAGGGGCCGCGCCAAAGAGACCCAGTACTTC.

The chain joins TRBV5-5 to TRBJ1-5, with TRBD1 matching 8 bases. CDR1 and CDR2 from the germline V gene are SGHKS and YYEKEE (reference sequence). V shed 3 bases and J 2 bases; nucleotides not matched to a gene: 4. The CDR3 runs to 15 residues. CDR3 in amino acids: CASSYLTGGNQPQHF. The CDR3 region has the DNA TGTGCCAGCAGCTACCTGACAGGGGGCAATCAGCCCCAGCATTTT.

The chain carries TRBV11-1 and TRBJ2-3; D gene uncertain. The germline V gene has CDR1 SGHAT and CDR2 FQDESV (reference sequence). V was pared by 3 bases and J by 4 bases, with 8 bases between. The length of the CDR3 is 13 residues. The CDR3 DNA reads TGTGCCAGCAGCTTCGGGCCGGCAGATACGCAGTATTTT. This gives the protein CASSFGPADTQYF.